A single sample is the source of the 26 T cell receptor beta chains below, sequenced in a study of blood T cell repertoires in COVID-19. Some clones are missing from TCRdb's copy, which holds only in-frame ones; the method was immunoSEQ multiplex PCR. The sample consists of around 150,000 clones, roughly 80% of them appearing once. The sequencing sample was made of PBMCs or T cells enriched from blood (not recorded which). Receptors originate from a man aged 50 or older who had recovered from COVID-19.

The rearrangement joins TRBV6-5 to TRBJ2-3; perhaps TRBD1 as D (6 bases). Trimming took off 2 bases at V and 0 bases at J, with 9 bases between the two ends. Germline V gives CDR1 MNHEY, CDR2 SVGAGI. The CDR3 totals 15 residues. The CDR3 region is CASSYGRGSTDTQYF. The CDR3 DNA follows: TGTGCCAGCAGTTACGGAAGGGGGAGCACAGATACGCAGTATTTT.

This sequence joins TRBV18 and TRBJ2-1; the match to TRBD1 covers 9 bases. V lost 0 bases and J lost 3; bases outside the gene matches: 3. Germline lookup yields CDR1 KGHSH and CDR2 LQKENI. This CDR3 spans 16 amino acids. CDR3 coding DNA: TGTGCCAGCTCACCACCGGAGACAGGGGGCTACAATGAGCAGTTCTTC. Protein sequence: CASSPPETGGYNEQFF.

This clone was detected only once. J is TRBJ2-7 and V is TRBV25-1; no reliable D call. This CDR3 contains 15 residues. The germline V and J ends were trimmed by 2 bases and 0 bases, with 11 bases remaining between them. In germline, CDR1 is MGHDK, CDR2 SYGVNS. CDR3 sequence (DNA): TGTGCCAGCAGTGAAATTACCGCGAGCTCCTACGAGCAGTACTTC. This encodes CASSEITASSYEQYF.

Concerning this clone itself: The sample contains more than one DNA sequence encoding this CDR3. This sequence joins TRBV3-1 (or the pseudogene TRBV3-2) and TRBJ2-3, with TRBD1 matching over 8 bases. V was pared by 6 bases and J by 4 bases, with 0 bases of the junction left unmatched. Germline assignment: CDR1 LGHDT and CDR2 YNNKEL (reference sequence). The CDR3 covers 12 residues. CDR3 loop: CASRQGADTQYF. In nucleotides, the CDR3 is TGTGCCAGCAGACAGGGGGCAGATACGCAGTATTTT.

This clone was counted between two and nine times. The chain combines TRBV12-3 or TRBV12-4 with TRBJ1-1, with 8 bases identical to TRBD1. V lost 4 bases, J lost 5 bases, and 3 bases stayed unmatched. This CDR3 is built from 13 residues. The CDR3 reads CASSSTGGTEAFF. The DNA of the CDR3 is TGTGCCAGCAGTTCCACAGGGGGGACTGAAGCTTTCTTT.

The chain couples TRBV15 to TRBJ1-6, with D perhaps TRBD1 (5 bases). Trimming cost V 1 base and J 7 bases, with 14 bases left between them. CDR1 is LNHNV and CDR2 is YYDKDF in the germline V gene (reference sequence). This CDR3 region has 16 residues. This CDR3 reads CATSRGGTNENSPLHF. As DNA, the CDR3 is TGTGCCACCAGCAGAGGGGGCACCAACGAAAATTCACCCCTCCACTTT.

With regard to this clone: One end of the junction varies from germline; a read error may be responsible. This sequence joins TRBV29-1 and TRBJ1-1; no firm D call. There are 10 residues in the CDR3. CDR1 is SQVTM and CDR2 is ANQGSEA in the germline V gene. The CDR3 region has the DNA TGCAGCGTTGAAGGATACTACGGAGCCTTT. As protein: CSVEGYYGAF.

This clone was observed once. The V gene is TRBV5-1, the J gene TRBJ2-7; 10 bases map to TRBD1. The germline V gene has CDR1 SGHRS and CDR2 YFSETQ. V trimming: 2 bases; J trimming: 2 bases; junction bases outside the gene matches: 4. CDR3 length equals 15 residues. CDR3 coding DNA: TGCGCCAGCAGCTTTACGACAGGGGGCCCCTACGAGCAGTACTTC. The encoded protein is CASSFTTGGPYEQYF. The variable domain in full, with the rest retrieved from reference TRBV5-1 and TRBJ2-7, is KAGVTQTPRYLIKTRGQQVTLSCSPISGHRSVSWYQQTPGQGLQFLFEYFSETQRNKGNFPGRFSGRQFSNSRSEMNVSTLELGDSALYLCASSFTTGGPYEQYFGPGTRLTVT.

The chain uses TRBV5-5 and TRBJ1-4; 8 bases map to TRBD1. The J segment lost 7 bases and the V segment lost 4 bases, leaving 9 bases of the junction unmatched. Germline lookup yields CDR1 SGHKS and CDR2 YYEKEE (reference sequence). The CDR3 has 15 residues. The CDR3, as DNA: TGTGCCAGCAGCACCCCAGACAGGGGAAGTGAAAAACTGTTTTTT. It is translated as CASSTPDRGSEKLFF.

This chain connects TRBV19 to TRBJ1-5; D not certain. The ends were cut back, 3 bases at V and 7 bases at J, with 13 bases in the middle. The CDR3 consists of 14 residues. Germline V gene sequence: CDR1 LNHDA, CDR2 SQIVND (reference sequence). This CDR3 is CASSIRGRGQPQHF. The CDR3 bases are TGTGCCAGTAGTATTCGGGGTCGGGGACAGCCCCAGCATTTT.

This chain links TRBV10-3 with TRBJ2-1; the match to TRBD2 covers 13 bases. The germline CDR1 and CDR2 sequences are ENHRY and SYGVKD. The junction had 8 bases not matched to a gene; V was cut back by 6 bases and J by 9 bases. CDR3 size: 15 residues. This chain's CDR3 is CAISTLAGGTSEQFF. The CDR3 DNA is TGTGCCATCAGCACACTAGCGGGGGGGACCAGTGAGCAGTTCTTC.

This chain links TRBV7-2 with TRBJ2-7; TRBD2 might be the D (5 bases). The CDR3 contains 13 residues. V shed 3 bases and J shed 2 bases, with 8 bases lying between them. Per the germline V gene, CDR1 is SGHTA and CDR2 is FQGNSA. The CDR3 here is CASSFGLPYEQYF. CDR3 in DNA: TGTGCCAGCAGCTTTGGACTGCCCTACGAGCAGTACTTC.

This rearrangement joins TRBV18 to TRBJ2-5; D unclear. Germline V CDR1 and CDR2: KGHSH, LQKENI. This CDR3 comprises 14 residues. Trimming took off 3 bases at V and 3 bases at J, with 11 bases between the two ends. The CDR3 nucleotides are TGTGCCAGCTCACCGGATTTTGAGGAAGAGACCCAGTACTTC. Its protein is CASSPDFEEETQYF.

This clone was seen a single time. The V and J genes are TRBV11-2 and TRBJ2-1; TRBD2 agrees at 9 bases. The germline V gene has CDR1 SGHAT and CDR2 FQNNGV. The junction had 7 bases not matched to a gene; V was cut back by 0 bases and J by 1 base. This CDR3 is built from 18 residues. The CDR3 here is CASSLDRAGGLSYNEQFF. The CDR3 coding sequence is TGTGCCAGCAGCTTAGATCGGGCGGGGGGGCTTTCCTACAATGAGCAGTTCTTC.

This clone has just one count. The chain links TRBV18 to TRBJ2-7, with 10 positions matching TRBD1. Trimming at V came to 2 bases and at J to 5 bases, leaving 6 bases not matched to a gene. This CDR3 has 15 residues. The V gene's germline CDR1 is KGHSH and CDR2 LQKENI. The CDR3 protein is CASSPLGQGRNEQYF. CDR3 in DNA: TGTGCCAGCTCACCATTGGGACAGGGGAGGAACGAGCAGTACTTC.

V is TRBV5-4 and J is TRBJ2-3; D gene uncertain. V lost 4 bases, J lost 4 bases, and 7 bases lay in between. Germline loops: CDR1 SGHNT, CDR2 YYREEE (reference sequence). CDR3 length: 12 amino acids. In DNA form, the CDR3 reads TGTGCCAGCAGCCGCGATGCAGATACGCAGTATTTT. Encoded protein: CASSRDADTQYF.

The rearrangement joins TRBV19 to TRBJ1-5, with D unresolved. This CDR3 region has 15 residues. Germline loops: CDR1 LNHDA, CDR2 SQIVND (reference sequence). The V and J ends lost 5 bases and 3 bases respectively, with 14 bases between them. The CDR3 reads CASSLAGTSNQPQHF. CDR3 sequence (DNA): TGTGCCAGTAGTCTGGCGGGCACCTCCAATCAGCCCCAGCATTTT.

The rearrangement links TRBV29-1 to TRBJ2-2; possible D gene TRBD1, 6 bases. V was trimmed by 6 bases and J by 7 bases, leaving 15 bases between them. The CDR3 totals 13 residues. Germline V gene sequence: CDR1 SQVTM, CDR2 ANQGSEA. Here the CDR3 reads CSVTLQGHGELFF. As DNA, the CDR3 is TGCAGCGTCACCCTGCAGGGACACGGGGAGCTGTTTTTT.

The chain combines TRBV27 with TRBJ1-2, with D maybe TRBD1 (6 bases). Germline assignment: CDR1 MNHEY and CDR2 SMNVEV (reference sequence). The CDR3 extends over 15 amino acids. Trimming took off 4 bases at V and 5 bases at J, with 17 bases between the two ends. The CDR3 reads CASSWRGGVGYGYTF. The CDR3 nucleotides are TGTGCCAGCAGTTGGAGGGGGGGCGTAGGGTATGGCTACACCTTC.

The V gene is TRBV6-5, the J gene TRBJ2-5; TRBD2 might be the D (7 bases). This CDR3 spans 14 amino acids. Deletions cut 7 bases from V and 2 bases from J, with 14 bases between. Germline assignment: CDR1 MNHEY and CDR2 SVGAGI. The DNA for the CDR3 is TGTGCCAGCAAATCCGGGGGGCATCAAGAGACCCAGTACTTC. The encoded protein is CASKSGGHQETQYF.

The rearrangement joins TRBV9 to TRBJ1-1, with 8 bases aligning to TRBD1. V dropped 6 bases and J dropped 1; count of bases not matched to a gene: 5. The CDR3 is 14 amino acids. Germline V gene sequence: CDR1 SGDLS, CDR2 YYNGEE. The DNA of the CDR3 is TGTGCCAGCAAATCCGGGACAGGGAACACTGAAGCTTTCTTT. Amino acids: CASKSGTGNTEAFF.

The V and J genes are TRBV7-9 and TRBJ1-6; 8 bases match TRBD1. The J segment lost 6 bases and the V segment lost 8 bases, leaving 6 bases of the junction unmatched. The CDR3 is 14 amino acids. The germline gives CDR1 SEHNR, CDR2 FQNEAQ (reference sequence). The CDR3 region has the DNA TGTGCCAGCGAAACAGGGGGGAGTAATTCACCCCTCCACTTT. The encoded protein is CASETGGSNSPLHF. Combining the CDR3 with reference TRBV7-9 and TRBJ1-6 gives the whole variable domain DTGVSQNPRHKITKRGQNVTFRCDPISEHNRLYWYRQTLGQGPEFLTYFQNEAQLEKSRLLSDRFSAERPKGSFSTLEIQRTEQGDSAMYLCASETGGSNSPLHFGNGTRLTVT.

The chain has TRBV27 and TRBJ1-1, with D unclear. The length of the CDR3 is 11 residues. Germline lookup yields CDR1 MNHEY and CDR2 SMNVEV (reference sequence). The V gene lost 7 bases and the J gene lost 6 bases, with 9 bases spanning the gap. The CDR3 loop is CASKMRSEAFF. The CDR3, as DNA: TGTGCCAGCAAAATGAGATCTGAAGCTTTCTTT.

This chain uses TRBV7-9 with TRBJ2-5; a weak D match, TRBD1 (6 bases). The ends were cut back, 4 bases at V and 2 bases at J, with 14 bases in the middle. From germline, CDR1 is SEHNR and CDR2 FQNEAQ (reference sequence). CDR3 size: 15 residues. Here the CDR3 DNA reads TGTGCCAGCAGCTATCAGGGGACCCCACAAGAGACCCAGTACTTC. Its protein is CASSYQGTPQETQYF. Filled out from reference TRBV7-9 and TRBJ2-5, the complete variable domain reads DTGVSQNPRHKITKRGQNVTFRCDPISEHNRLYWYRQTLGQGPEFLTYFQNEAQLEKSRLLSDRFSAERPKGSFSTLEIQRTEQGDSAMYLCASSYQGTPQETQYFGPGTRLLVL.

Worth noting for this clone: Within the sample, other DNA sequences also encode this same CDR3. The CDR3 protein is CASSSGYEQYF. The DNA of the CDR3 is TGTGCCAGCAGTTCAGGGTACGAGCAGTACTTC. The rearrangement links TRBV12-3 or TRBV12-4 to TRBJ2-7, with D possibly being TRBD1 (5 bases). The V and J ends lost 4 bases and 4 bases respectively, with 5 bases between them. The CDR3 spans 11 residues.

The gene calls are TRBV7-2 and TRBJ1-3; TRBD1 agrees at 7 bases. CDR3 length: 17 residues. V lost 2 bases, J lost 4 bases, and 11 bases stayed unmatched. Germline lookup yields CDR1 SGHTA and CDR2 FQGNSA. The CDR3 region is CASSLNRGRLGGNTIYF. As DNA, the CDR3 is TGTGCCAGCAGCTTAAACAGGGGTCGTTTAGGGGGAAACACCATATATTTT.